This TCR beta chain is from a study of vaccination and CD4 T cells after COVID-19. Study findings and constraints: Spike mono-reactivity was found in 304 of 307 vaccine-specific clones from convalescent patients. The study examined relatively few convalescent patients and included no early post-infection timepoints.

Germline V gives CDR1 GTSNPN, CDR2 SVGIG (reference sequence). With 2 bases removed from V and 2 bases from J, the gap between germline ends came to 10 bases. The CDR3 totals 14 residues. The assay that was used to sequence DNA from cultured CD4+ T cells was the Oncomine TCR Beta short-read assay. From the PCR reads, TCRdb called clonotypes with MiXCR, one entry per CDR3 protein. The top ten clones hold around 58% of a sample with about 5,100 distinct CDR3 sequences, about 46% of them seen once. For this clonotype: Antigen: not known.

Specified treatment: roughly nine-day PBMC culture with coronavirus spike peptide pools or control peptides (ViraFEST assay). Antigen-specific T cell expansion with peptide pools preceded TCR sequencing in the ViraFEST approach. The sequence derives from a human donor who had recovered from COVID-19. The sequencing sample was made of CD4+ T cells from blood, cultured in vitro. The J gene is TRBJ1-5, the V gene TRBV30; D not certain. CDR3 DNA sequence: TGTGCCTGGAGTCCGGCGTGGGGCAATCAGCCCCAGCATTTT. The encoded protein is CAWSPAWGNQPQHF.